This T cell receptor (beta chain) comes out of a study of shared clonotypes between healthy human individuals. The overall study: Sampling drew on donors who were a couple of women and a few men aged 18 to 49.

Points from the study as a whole: On the whole, naive subsets had larger estimated richness than memory subsets had.

Trimming cost V 4 bases and J 5 bases; bases outside gene matches: 12. The CDR3 consists of 17 residues. Germline V gene data show CDR1 as SQVTM and CDR2 as ANQGSEA. The protocol was immunoSEQ multiplex PCR, while the TCRdb copy is restricted to in-frame clones and leaves out a portion. The sample has millions of clones, 95% seen once. Points on this clone: Antigen unknown.

The sequencing sample was made of naive CD4+ T cells sorted from blood. Described subset: CD45RA+ positively selected. The J gene is TRBJ2-5, the V gene TRBV29-1, with 14 positions matching TRBD2. This receptor was identified in a man between 18 and 35 years old in good health. The CDR3 is CSVVRGTSGGGMETQYF. The DNA of the CDR3 is TGCAGCGTTGTTCGGGGGACTAGCGGGGGTGGCATGGAGACCCAGTACTTC. The variable domain in full, completed from reference TRBV29-1 and TRBJ2-5, reads SAVISQKPSRDICQRGTSLTIQCQVDSQVTMMFWYRQQPGQSLTLIATANQGSEATYESGFVIDKFPISRPNLTFSTLTVSNMSPEDSSIYLCSVVRGTSGGGMETQYFGPGTRLLVL.